The next 7 T cell receptor beta chains were all read from a single sample in a study of T cell responses to AZD1222 COVID-19 vaccine. Assay: immunoSEQ multiplex PCR; the TCRdb copy retains only in-frame clones and omits some. The sample records about 110,000 clones, around 90% being singletons. The material sequenced was peripheral blood, taken on day 0 of MenACWY control vaccination. Every receptor here comes from an adult in good health.

This chain connects TRBV4-3 to TRBJ2-2; a possible D gene is TRBD1 (6 bases). The CDR3 covers 14 residues. V lost 3 bases and J lost 4, with 9 bases in between. Germline-derived CDR1 and CDR2 are LGHNA and YSLEER. The CDR3 here is CASSQGARTGELFF. As DNA, the CDR3 is TGCGCCAGCAGCCAGGGGGCGCGCACCGGGGAGCTGTTTTTT.

The J gene is TRBJ2-7, the V gene TRBV11-2, with TRBD1 identical over 8 bases. The V and J ends lost 4 bases and 10 bases, in that order; junction bases with no gene match: 6. This CDR3 has 12 amino acids. Germline assignment: CDR1 SGHAT and CDR2 FQNNGV. Here the CDR3 DNA reads TGTGCCAGCAGCTATGGACAGGGACCACAGTACTTC. This translates into CASSYGQGPQYF.

The V and J genes are TRBV18 and TRBJ2-1; tentative D call: TRBD2 (5 bases). CDR1 and CDR2 from the germline V gene are KGHSH and LQKENI. Deletions cut 4 bases from V and 3 bases from J, with 10 bases between. CDR3 size: 14 residues. Here the CDR3 DNA reads TGTGCCAGCTCACAGGACTCGAACTACAATGAGCAGTTCTTC. This codes for CASSQDSNYNEQFF. Variable domain in full (rest from reference TRBV18 and TRBJ2-1): NAGVMQNPRHLVRRRGQEARLRCSPMKGHSHVYWYRQLPEEGLKFMVYLQKENIIDESGMPKERFSAEFPKEGPSILRIQQVVRGDSAAYFCASSQDSNYNEQFFGPGTRLTVL.

V usage is TRBV4-3 and J usage is TRBJ1-1, with TRBD1 as a possible D gene (5 bases). The V gene lost 0 bases and the J gene lost 8 bases, with 13 bases spanning the gap. Germline V gene lookup returns CDR1 LGHNA and CDR2 YSLEER. The CDR3 has 14 residues. The CDR3, as DNA: TGCGCCAGCAGCCAAGATGGGGGGTTTGGGGAAGCTTTCTTT. It codes for CASSQDGGFGEAFF.

The chain is built from TRBV10-3 and TRBJ2-3; TRBD2 aligns across 10 bases. Losses at the gene ends were 10 bases for V and 0 bases for J; bases not matched to a gene: 7. CDR1 is ENHRY and CDR2 is SYGVKD in the germline V gene. The CDR3 length is 15 residues. The CDR3 spells CATATSGESTDTQYF. The DNA of the CDR3 is TGTGCCACGGCTACTAGCGGGGAAAGCACAGATACGCAGTATTTT.

The chain carries TRBV14 and TRBJ2-7; 9 bases map to TRBD1. The CDR3 runs 16 residues. V trimming: 3 bases; J trimming: 12 bases; junction bases outside the gene matches: 18. Germline CDR1 and CDR2: SGHDN and FVKESK. The CDR3 region has the DNA TGTGCCAGCAGCCAGACCGGGACAGGGACCGCCGGAGGTCTGTACTTC. Translation gives CASSQTGTGTAGGLYF. The full variable domain, its missing parts supplied by reference TRBV14 and TRBJ2-7, is EAGVTQFPSHSVIEKGQTVTLRCDPISGHDNLYWYRRVMGKEIKFLLHFVKESKQDESGMPNNRFLAERTGGTYSTLKVQPAELEDSGVYFCASSQTGTGTAGGLYFGPGTRLTVT.

This sequence joins TRBV12-5 and TRBJ2-5, with unresolved D. Germline loops: CDR1 LGHNT, CDR2 FRNRAP. Trimming removed 1 base at V and 2 bases at J, with 5 bases between. This CDR3 has 13 residues. CDR3 protein: CASGLDTQETQYF. DNA of the CDR3: TGTGCTAGTGGTTTGGACACGCAAGAGACCCAGTACTTC.